The clone carrying this T cell receptor beta chain was found a few times. Its cognate antigen is unknown. Treatment here: 10-day PBMC culture with coronavirus spike peptide pools or control peptides (ViraFEST assay). The data originate from a study of vaccination and CD4 T cells after COVID-19. For the study at large: Mild disease affected about 10 convalescent patients and severe disease one, all SARS-CoV-2 positive by nasal swab PCR.

The germline CDR1 and CDR2 sequences are MRHNA and SNTAGT. J gave up 8 bases and V 5 bases, and 5 bases lay outside the gene matches. The CDR3 spans 13 residues. CD4+ T cells that had been cultured provided DNA sequenced with the Oncomine TCR Beta short-read assay. TCRdb independently ran MiXCR on the PCR reads; one entry per CDR3 protein. The sample has 11,000 to 15,000 distinct CDR3 sequences, about 60% seen once; the top ten hold approximately 8%. This TCR was sampled from a human donor who had recovered from COVID-19. The chain has TRBV6-4 and TRBJ1-2, with TRBD1 matching 10 bases. The sequenced material came from CD4+ T cells from blood, cultured in vitro. CDR3 in amino acids: CASSTGTGEGYTF. In DNA form, the CDR3 reads TGTGCCAGCAGTACCGGGACAGGGGAGGGCTACACCTTC.